These 25 T cell receptor beta chains originate from one sample sequenced in a study of cytomegalovirus exposure and HLA in healthy donors. PCR was performed using 60 Vbeta and 13 Jbeta primers. Assay: immunoSEQ multiplex PCR; the TCRdb copy retains only in-frame clones and omits some. The sample includes roughly 54,000 clones, approximately 63% of them seen just once. The sequenced material came from PBMCs. These receptors came from a woman aged 55-69 years in good health and CMV-seropositive.

The chain employs TRBV5-1 and TRBJ2-1; perhaps TRBD2 as D (6 bases). Trimming pared 0 bases from V and 5 bases from J, leaving 12 bases between. The germline CDR1 and CDR2 sequences are SGHRS and YFSETQ. This CDR3 contains 15 residues. CDR3 nucleotide sequence: TGCGCCAGCAGCTTGGAACCGGGGGAGCACAATGAGCAGTTCTTC. Encoded protein: CASSLEPGEHNEQFF. Together with reference TRBV5-1 and TRBJ2-1, the CDR3 gives the full variable domain: KAGVTQTPRYLIKTRGQQVTLSCSPISGHRSVSWYQQTPGQGLQFLFEYFSETQRNKGNFPGRFSGRQFSNSRSEMNVSTLELGDSALYLCASSLEPGEHNEQFFGPGTRLTVL.

This chain links TRBV18 with TRBJ1-1; 9 bases agree with TRBD1. J gave up 6 bases and V 3 bases, and 8 bases lay outside the gene matches. The CDR3 is made up of 15 amino acids. CDR1 KGHSH and CDR2 LQKENI come from the germline V gene. CDR3 DNA sequence: TGTGCCAGCTCACCGCTAAAGACAGGGGGATCTGAAGCTTTCTTT. This sequence encodes CASSPLKTGGSEAFF.

V and J are TRBV5-1 and TRBJ1-1; no clear D. There are 14 residues in the CDR3. V shed 4 bases and J shed 7 bases, with 17 bases lying between them. The V gene's germline CDR1 is SGHRS and CDR2 YFSETQ. The CDR3, as DNA: TGCGCCAGCAGCGGGGAGGACGGCCGACTTGAAGCTTTCTTT. Translation gives CASSGEDGRLEAFF. The whole variable domain, filled in from reference TRBV5-1 and TRBJ1-1, reads KAGVTQTPRYLIKTRGQQVTLSCSPISGHRSVSWYQQTPGQGLQFLFEYFSETQRNKGNFPGRFSGRQFSNSRSEMNVSTLELGDSALYLCASSGEDGRLEAFFGQGTRLTVV.

The chain couples TRBV29-1 to TRBJ2-7, with D hard to call. This CDR3 region has 12 residues. V gave up 6 bases and J gave up 2 bases, with 11 bases separating them. Germline V gene lookup returns CDR1 SQVTM and CDR2 ANQGSEA. The CDR3 protein is CSVGVLPYEQYF. The CDR3 nucleotides are TGCAGCGTCGGTGTGCTTCCCTACGAGCAGTACTTC.

Turning to this clone: Its ends do not fully match the called genes, so a read error is possible. This chain uses TRBV7-9 with TRBJ2-3; possibly TRBD2 for D (5 bases). Germline values: CDR1 SEHNR, CDR2 FQNEAQ (reference sequence). The CDR3 contains 14 residues. The CDR3 region is CAGSFSGGTDTQYF. CDR3 in DNA: TGTGCCGGCAGCTTCTCCGGGGGCACAGATACGCAGTATTTT.

This clone was observed a handful of times. The chain uses TRBV4-2 and TRBJ1-2; tentatively, D is TRBD1 (5 bases). V shed 0 bases and J shed 5 bases, with 13 bases lying between them. The CDR3 is 15 amino acids. Germline values: CDR1 LGHNA, CDR2 YNFKEQ. CDR3 loop: CASSQDISGRYGYTF. DNA for the CDR3: TGTGCCAGCAGCCAAGATATCTCAGGGAGGTATGGCTACACCTTC.

The chain has TRBV4-3 and TRBJ2-5, with D perhaps TRBD2 (6 bases). The end of the DNA fits TRBJ2-7 better, so the J call may be wrong. This CDR3 comprises 15 residues. Germline loops: CDR1 LGHNA, CDR2 YSLEER. CDR3 region: CASSQGAGHSYEQYF. DNA for the CDR3: TGCGCCAGCAGCCAAGGGGCGGGGCACTCCTACGAGCAGTACTTC.

This clone was counted between two and nine times. This chain joins TRBV11-2 and TRBJ1-4, with 12 bases aligning to TRBD1. The CDR3 consists of 14 residues. CDR1 SGHAT and CDR2 FQNNGV come from the germline V gene. The J segment lost 7 bases and the V segment lost 6 bases, leaving 3 bases of the junction unmatched. The CDR3 reads CASSPGQGAEKLFF. The CDR3 DNA reads TGTGCCAGCAGTCCGGGACAGGGGGCTGAAAAACTGTTTTTT.

This chain uses TRBV7-9 with TRBJ1-2, with TRBD1 identical over 9 bases. The CDR3 sequence is 14 residues long. Germline CDR1 SEHNR, CDR2 FQNEAQ (reference sequence). The ends lost 4 bases at V and 6 bases at J; junction bases unmatched: 6. The CDR3 loop reads CASSYSGTGNGYTF. DNA for the CDR3: TGTGCCAGCAGCTATTCCGGGACAGGGAATGGCTACACCTTC.

This chain links TRBV11-2 with TRBJ2-6, with TRBD2 as a possible D gene (7 bases). This CDR3 is 16 amino acids long. Trimming stripped 5 bases from V and 2 bases from J, with 13 bases between. Germline V gene lookup returns CDR1 SGHAT and CDR2 FQNNGV. The DNA for the CDR3 is TGTGCCAGCAGCCCTCCGGGGGGCGCTGGGGCCAACGTCCTGACTTTC. Its protein is CASSPPGGAGANVLTF.

This chain joins TRBV19 and TRBJ1-6, with D tentatively TRBD1 (5 bases). CDR3 length equals 14 residues. V lost 5 bases and J 6 bases, leaving 11 bases between the germline ends. Germline V gene data show CDR1 as LNHDA and CDR2 as SQIVND (reference sequence). This CDR3 is CASSSAGINSPLHF. As DNA, the CDR3 is TGTGCCAGTAGTTCAGCAGGGATTAATTCACCCCTCCACTTT. Supplemented by reference TRBV19 and TRBJ1-6, the full variable domain reads DGGITQSPKYLFRKEGQNVTLSCEQNLNHDAMYWYRQDPGQGLRLIYYSQIVNDFQKGDIAEGYSVSREKKESFPLTVTSAQKNPTAFYLCASSSAGINSPLHFGNGTRLTVT.

The chain couples TRBV6-6 to TRBJ2-1, with TRBD2 identical over 8 bases. There are 13 residues in the CDR3. V lost 5 bases and J lost 15; bases outside the gene matches: 12. Germline-derived CDR1 and CDR2 are MNHNY and SVGAGI (reference sequence). The CDR3 region is CASSPNLRTSLFF. CDR3 in DNA: TGTGCCAGCAGTCCAAATTTGAGGACTAGCCTGTTCTTC.

This clone was detected a few times. The genes are TRBV6-1 and TRBJ1-1, with 8 bases aligning to TRBD1. The CDR3 length is 12 residues. J lost 10 bases, V lost 5 bases, and 6 bases had no gene match. Germline lookup yields CDR1 MNHNS and CDR2 SASEGT. Here the CDR3 reads CASSSGQGRAFF. The CDR3 DNA follows: TGTGCCAGCAGTTCAGGACAGGGCAGAGCTTTCTTT.

The V and J genes are TRBV5-4 and TRBJ2-7; 7 bases are a match to TRBD2. The CDR3 covers 16 residues. Trimming took 3 bases from V and 2 from J; bases not matched to a gene: 11. Germline assignment: CDR1 SGHNT and CDR2 YYREEE (reference sequence). In DNA form, the CDR3 reads TGTGCCAGCAGCTCACCTCGTCGGGGAGGGGCCTACGAGCAGTACTTC. Amino acids: CASSSPRRGGAYEQYF.

In nucleotides, the CDR3 is TGCGCCAGCAGCCACGCCGGGACAATGAATCAGCCCCAGCATTTT. Its protein product is CASSHAGTMNQPQHF. The chain uses TRBV4-1 and TRBJ1-5; D may be TRBD1 (6 bases). The germline V and J ends were trimmed by 3 bases and 4 bases, with 13 bases remaining between them. This CDR3 has 15 residues. Germline lookup yields CDR1 MGHRA and CDR2 YSYEKL.

J is TRBJ1-5 and V is TRBV30; 9 bases are a match to TRBD1. V was clipped by 4 bases and J by 5 bases; unmatched bases: 6. In germline, CDR1 is GTSNPN, CDR2 SVGIG (reference sequence). The CDR3 runs 14 residues. CDR3 protein: CAWNRGLGDQPQHF. CDR3 sequence (DNA): TGTGCCTGGAACAGGGGGCTAGGGGATCAGCCCCAGCATTTT.

The CDR3 nucleotides are TGTGCCAGTAGTCCAACCGACAGGGGCGCCCAGTACTTC. Residues: CASSPTDRGAQYF. The chain employs TRBV19 and TRBJ2-5, with TRBD1 identical over 8 bases. The CDR3 runs to 13 residues. With V trimmed by 5 bases and J by 9 bases, 8 bases remained unmatched. Per the germline V gene, CDR1 is LNHDA and CDR2 is SQIVND (reference sequence).

The chain is built from TRBV9 and TRBJ2-5, with 9 bases fitting TRBD1. Germline V CDR1 and CDR2: SGDLS, YYNGEE. The V segment lost 0 bases and the J segment 4 bases; nucleotides outside the gene matches: 10. This CDR3 region has 17 residues. CDR3 residues: CASSVGPGTGGLETQYF. The CDR3 DNA is TGTGCCAGCAGCGTAGGGCCTGGTACAGGGGGCTTAGAGACCCAGTACTTC.

The rearrangement uses TRBV7-9 and TRBJ2-5, with D tentatively TRBD1 (5 bases). This CDR3 has 13 residues. Trimming took off 5 bases at V and 3 bases at J, with 10 bases between the two ends. The germline CDR1 and CDR2 sequences are SEHNR and FQNEAQ (reference sequence). The CDR3 protein is CASSPAGKETQYF. CDR3 nucleotides: TGTGCCAGCAGCCCGGCAGGGAAAGAGACCCAGTACTTC.

V gene TRBV5-1 combines with J gene TRBJ2-1, with D possibly matching TRBD2 (5 bases). The CDR3 has 13 amino acids. Germline CDR1 and CDR2: SGHRS and YFSETQ. Trimming shortened V by 4 bases and J by 10 bases, and 15 bases separated the two germline ends. The CDR3, as DNA: TGCGCCAGCAGCGTTCGTCCCGGAGGCGAGCAGTTCTTC. Encoded protein: CASSVRPGGEQFF.

The chain has TRBV30 and TRBJ1-3, with no clear D. V was pared by 8 bases and J by 0 bases, with 5 bases between. The CDR3 sequence is 11 residues long. The germline V gene encodes CDR1 GTSNPN and CDR2 SVGIG (reference sequence). The CDR3 region is CARGSGNTIYF. The DNA of the CDR3 is TGTGCCCGGGGCTCTGGAAACACCATATATTTT.

The chain is built from TRBV6-5 and TRBJ1-1; TRBD1 aligns across 7 bases. V trimming: 6 bases; J trimming: 4 bases; junction bases outside the gene matches: 2. The CDR3 runs 12 residues. Germline loops: CDR1 MNHEY, CDR2 SVGAGI. CDR3 protein: CASSPGGTEAFF. CDR3 DNA: TGTGCCAGCAGCCCAGGGGGCACTGAAGCTTTCTTT.

The rearrangement uses TRBV19 and TRBJ1-1; maybe TRBD1 (5 bases). V dropped 3 bases and J dropped 5 bases, with 10 bases sitting between them. The germline V gene encodes CDR1 LNHDA and CDR2 SQIVND (reference sequence). The CDR3 sequence is 13 residues long. This CDR3 is CASSMEGWTEAFF. Written as DNA, the CDR3 is TGTGCCAGTAGTATGGAGGGGTGGACTGAAGCTTTCTTT.

This clone was recorded only once. V and J are TRBV11-3 and TRBJ2-5; TRBD1 is a possible D gene (5 bases). Germline CDR1 and CDR2: SGHNT and YENEEA. CDR3 length: 13 amino acids. The V end lost 5 bases, the J end lost 5 bases, and 12 bases lay between the germline ends. CDR3 amino acids: CASSQGGGETQYF. Written as DNA, the CDR3 is TGTGCCAGCAGCCAGGGCGGTGGGGAGACCCAGTACTTC.

The V gene is TRBV6-6, the J gene TRBJ1-2, with D hard to call. Germline-derived CDR1 and CDR2 are MNHNY and SVGAGI (reference sequence). The V end was cut by 6 bases, the J end by 2 bases, with 19 bases between. The CDR3 runs to 16 residues. CDR3 loop: CASSAQRRGNNYGYTF. In DNA form, the CDR3 reads TGTGCCAGCAGCGCCCAACGCCGGGGAAACAACTATGGCTACACCTTC.